Below, one T cell receptor beta chain is given with its context. Looked up from germline, CDR1 is SGHTA and CDR2 is FQGNSA. V was shortened by 5 bases and J by 2 bases, with 16 bases between the two germline ends. The CDR3 runs 15 residues. In this cohort's terms, stable hyperthyroidism meant no ophthalmopathy by 18 months of follow-up. Exclusion applied to patients with other autoimmune diseases, uncontrolled infections, pregnancy or lactation. The sample comes from a study of Graves' ophthalmopathy and Graves' hyperthyroidism. Scientists amplified the TCR beta CDR3 regions from RNA transcripts. First-round RT-PCR used HTBI primers; second-round multiplex PCR followed. Each CDR3 protein is one row after TCRdb ran MiXCR on the multiplex PCR reads. The data show roughly 420,000 distinct CDR3 sequences, roughly 20% seen once.

The sequenced sample was peripheral blood. V gene TRBV7-2 combines with J gene TRBJ2-7; a weak D match, TRBD2 (6 bases). The receptor's source is a young woman with stable Graves' hyperthyroidism. The CDR3 DNA sequence: TGTGCCAGCAGCCGGGACTGGGACCGTGCCTACGAGCAGTACTTC. It is translated as CASSRDWDRAYEQYF.